These 32 T cell receptor beta chains originate from one sample sequenced in a study of human T cells and chemical hapten exposure. The time point here: pre-sensitization, week 0. As to treatment: therapeutic diphenylcyclopropenone sensitization with weekly scalp DPC. TCRdb itself ran the RACE reads through MiXCR, one entry per CDR3 protein. Of about 98,000 distinct CDR3 sequences detected, approximately 10% appear once; the ten largest clones hold under 3.5%. The starting material was whole blood, obtained in connection with sensitization to the hapten diphenylcyclopropenone (DPC). The receptors originated from a woman aged 55-69 years with alopecia areata. Some clones in this sample may be carry-over from other donors' samples.

This clonotype has at least ten counts. The chain employs TRBV7-9 and TRBJ2-3, with 11 bases identical to TRBD2. The CDR3 covers 12 residues. V gave up 4 bases and J gave up 15 bases; unmatched junction bases: 6. Germline values: CDR1 SEHNR, CDR2 FQNEAQ (reference sequence). DNA of the CDR3: TGTGCCAGCAGCTCTACTAGCGGGGGTGCATATTTT. This codes for CASSSTSGGAYF.

This clonotype was seen a few times. The chain couples TRBV6-1 to TRBJ1-4; TRBD1 is a possible D gene (5 bases). From germline, CDR1 is MNHNS and CDR2 SASEGT. This CDR3 spans 16 amino acids. V dropped 10 bases and J dropped 8 bases, with 26 bases sitting between them. CDR3 nucleotide sequence: TGTGCCAACATGATACCTCCGGGACTCCCAAAAGAAAAACTGTTTTTT. Its translation is CANMIPPGLPKEKLFF.

This clonotype was seen only a few times. This chain links TRBV20-1 with TRBJ2-3; D unresolved. The germline V and J ends were trimmed by 0 bases and 0 bases, with 4 bases remaining between them. The length of the CDR3 is 13 residues. Germline CDR1 is DFQATT and CDR2 is SNEGSKA (reference sequence). The CDR3 DNA follows: TGCAGTGCTAGAGATCAAAGCACAGATACGCAGTATTTT. Residues: CSARDQSTDTQYF.

This clonotype was detected ten times or more. The genes are TRBV6-2 or TRBV6-3 and TRBJ1-1; 7 positions match TRBD1. Germline CDR1 reads MNHEY; CDR2 reads SVGEGT. CDR3 size: 13 residues. The V segment lost 6 bases and the J segment 6 bases; nucleotides outside the gene matches: 7. The CDR3 region has the DNA TGTGCCAGCAGCCTTCAGGGGGTCGCTGAAGCTTTCTTT. This encodes CASSLQGVAEAFF.

This clonotype has more than one count but fewer than ten. V gene TRBV18 combines with J gene TRBJ1-2; D is ambiguous. This CDR3 spans 14 amino acids. CDR1 and CDR2 from the germline V gene are KGHSH and LQKENI. V was pared by 3 bases and J by 6 bases, with 14 bases between. The CDR3 nucleotides are TGTGCCAGCTCACCTAGGCGTCAGGACGATGGCTACACCTTC. This gives the protein CASSPRRQDDGYTF.

The chain combines TRBV29-1 with TRBJ1-2, with TRBD1 identical over 11 bases. The CDR3 runs to 18 residues. Trimming cost V 4 bases and J 5 bases; bases outside gene matches: 18. CDR1 is SQVTM, CDR2 ANQGSEA, per germline. CDR3 bases: TGCAGCGTTGTCCCGACCGGGACAGGGGGATCCCTCTCATATGGCTACACCTTC. Translated: CSVVPTGTGGSLSYGYTF.

This clonotype was counted many times. The chain links TRBV29-1 to TRBJ2-5; no definite D call. CDR1 and CDR2 from the germline V gene are SQVTM and ANQGSEA. The CDR3 totals 12 residues. Deletions cut 7 bases from V and 2 bases from J, with 11 bases between. The CDR3 loop reads CSALIRQETQYF. The CDR3 DNA reads as TGCAGCGCCTTAATCCGGCAAGAGACCCAGTACTTC.

This clonotype was found a few times. This rearrangement joins TRBV5-1 to TRBJ2-5; D gene ambiguous. The V and J ends lost 3 bases and 5 bases respectively, with 11 bases between them. The CDR3 is 13 amino acids. CDR1 is SGHRS and CDR2 is YFSETQ in the germline V gene. The CDR3 DNA reads TGCGCCAGCAGCTCGGTGGTTACTGAGACCCAGTACTTC. Amino acids: CASSSVVTETQYF.

This clonotype was observed a few times. In DNA, the CDR3 is TGTGCCAGCTCGGCACAGGGGCGCAACAATGAAAAACTGTTTTTT. It translates to CASSAQGRNNEKLFF. The chain uses TRBV18 and TRBJ1-4; 7 bases are a match to TRBD1. CDR3 length: 15 amino acids. The trim removed 6 bases at V and 5 bases at J, leaving 9 bases unmatched. Germline V gives CDR1 KGHSH, CDR2 LQKENI.

This clonotype was seen repeatedly, ten times or more. The chain links TRBV7-6 to TRBJ2-7; D is possibly TRBD1 or TRBD2 (6 bases each). This CDR3 comprises 13 residues. Trimming left V 1 base short and J 7 bases short, with 11 bases between. Germline CDR1 SGHVS, CDR2 FNYEAQ. CDR3 loop: CASSLDTGREQYF. DNA for the CDR3: TGTGCCAGCAGCTTAGATACAGGGAGGGAGCAGTACTTC.

As concerns this clonotype: This may be a read error, as it is one base from a much larger clone. As the CDR3 is not closed by the conserved phenylalanine or tryptophan, this likely results from a read error. The V call is TRBV9, the J call TRBJ1-1, with D unclear. Germline CDR1 SGDLS, CDR2 YYNGEE. Trimming left V 2 bases short and J 3 bases short, with 11 bases between. The CDR3 is made up of 14 amino acids. The CDR3 reads CASSVRHVHTEAFL. The CDR3 DNA follows: TGTGCCAGCAGCGTGCGTCATGTGCACACTGAAGCTTTCCTT.

V and J are TRBV4-2 and TRBJ2-7; a weak D match, TRBD2 (5 bases). The CDR3 runs to 14 residues. V was pared by 1 base and J by 2 bases, with 9 bases between. The germline V gene encodes CDR1 LGHNA and CDR2 YNFKEQ. DNA of the CDR3: TGTGCCAGCAGCCAAGGTCCGGGGACCTACGAGCAGTACTTC. This codes for CASSQGPGTYEQYF.

The CDR3 is CASSPSQEYGYTF. CDR3 sequence (DNA): TGTGCCAGCAGTCCGTCACAGGAATATGGCTACACCTTC. The rearrangement uses TRBV12-3 or TRBV12-4 and TRBJ1-2, with a tentative D call TRBD1 (5 bases). V lost 5 bases and J lost 5, with 12 bases in between. This CDR3 is 13 amino acids long.

The rearrangement joins TRBV20-1 to TRBJ1-5; 10 bases agree with TRBD1. Germline loops: CDR1 DFQATT, CDR2 SNEGSKA (reference sequence). The length of the CDR3 is 14 residues. The V segment lost 6 bases and the J segment 2 bases; nucleotides outside the gene matches: 4. This chain's CDR3 is CSATTGGGNQPQHF. The DNA for the CDR3 is TGCAGTGCCACGACAGGGGGCGGCAATCAGCCCCAGCATTTT.

The chain is built from TRBV7-2 and TRBJ1-1; a weak D match, TRBD1 (6 bases). CDR1 and CDR2 (germline): SGHTA, FQGNSA. The V and J ends lost 5 bases and 12 bases respectively, with 16 bases between them. CDR3 length: 12 residues. CDR3 loop: CASSPERGTTFF. The CDR3 region has the DNA TGTGCCAGCAGCCCCGAGAGGGGGACGACTTTCTTT. Complete variable domain (other parts from reference TRBV7-2 and TRBJ1-1): GAGVSQSPSNKVTEKGKDVELRCDPISGHTALYWYRQSLGQGLEFLIYFQGNSAPDKSGLPSDRFSAERTGGSVSTLTIQRTQQEDSAVYLCASSPERGTTFFGQGTRLTVV.

In its sample, this clonotype was seen a few times. As DNA, the CDR3 is TGCAGCGTTGAAAAGGGACCAGGAGCAGATACGCAGTATTTT. Translating it yields CSVEKGPGADTQYF. This chain joins TRBV29-1 and TRBJ2-3; D possibly uses TRBD1 or TRBD2 (5 bases each). Germline V gene sequence: CDR1 SQVTM, CDR2 ANQGSEA. The V end lost 2 bases, the J end lost 4 bases, and 13 bases lay between the germline ends. This CDR3 spans 14 amino acids.

This clonotype was observed many times. J is TRBJ1-1 and V is TRBV7-3; the D gene is possibly TRBD1 (5 bases). CDR3 length equals 15 residues. Trimming took off 5 bases at V and 0 bases at J, with 13 bases between the two ends. CDR1 is SGHTA, CDR2 FQGTGA, per germline. Written as DNA, the CDR3 is TGTGCCAGCAGCCCGGGACCGTTTATGAACACTGAAGCTTTCTTT. This translates into CASSPGPFMNTEAFF. Filled out from reference TRBV7-3 and TRBJ1-1, the complete variable domain reads GAGVSQTPSNKVTEKGKYVELRCDPISGHTALYWYRQSLGQGPEFLIYFQGTGAADDSGLPNDRFFAVRPEGSVSTLKIQRTERGDSAVYLCASSPGPFMNTEAFFGQGTRLTVV.

There are many counts of this clonotype. This sequence joins TRBV5-1 and TRBJ2-5; a possible D gene is TRBD1 (6 bases). Germline CDR1 and CDR2: SGHRS and YFSETQ. Trimming took off 4 bases at V and 1 base at J, with 14 bases between the two ends. The length of the CDR3 is 15 residues. The CDR3 here is CASSLLGATQETQYF. The CDR3 DNA is TGCGCCAGCAGCCTCCTGGGGGCGACCCAAGAGACCCAGTACTTC.

This chain connects TRBV27 to TRBJ1-2; D might be TRBD1 (6 bases). Between the trimmed V and J ends, which lost 5 bases and 2 bases, there was a span of 21 bases. Germline loops: CDR1 MNHEY, CDR2 SMNVEV (reference sequence). This CDR3 has 17 amino acids. CDR3 in amino acids: CASSLTRRRGANYGYTF. The CDR3 nucleotides are TGTGCCAGCAGTCTAACCCGACGACGGGGGGCCAACTATGGCTACACCTTC.

This clonotype has ten or more counts. The V gene is TRBV6-1, the J gene TRBJ1-4; no clear D gene. The V end lost 0 bases, the J end lost 7 bases, and 9 bases lay between the germline ends. There are 14 residues in the CDR3. Germline V gene lookup returns CDR1 MNHNS and CDR2 SASEGT. In DNA form, the CDR3 reads TGTGCCAGCAGTGAAGCCAGAAGCGCTGAAAAACTGTTTTTT. Amino acid sequence: CASSEARSAEKLFF.

The rearrangement links TRBV7-2 to TRBJ2-3; TRBD1 or TRBD2 may be the D gene (6 bases each). This CDR3 region has 15 residues. V gave up 6 bases and J gave up 4 bases, with 17 bases separating them. The germline CDR1 and CDR2 sequences are SGHTA and FQGNSA. CDR3 sequence reads: CASRSGGAGADTQYF. The CDR3, as DNA: TGTGCCAGCAGGTCAGGCGGGGCAGGGGCAGATACGCAGTATTTT. Based on the CDR3 plus reference TRBV7-2 and TRBJ2-3, the full variable domain is GAGVSQSPSNKVTEKGKDVELRCDPISGHTALYWYRQSLGQGLEFLIYFQGNSAPDKSGLPSDRFSAERTGGSVSTLTIQRTQQEDSAVYLCASRSGGAGADTQYFGPGTRLTVL.

The chain is built from TRBV7-9 and TRBJ2-7; D is perhaps TRBD1 (6 bases). Germline V gives CDR1 SEHNR, CDR2 FQNEAQ (reference sequence). The CDR3 loop spans 15 amino acids. V gave up 5 bases and J gave up 4 bases, with 18 bases separating them. This CDR3 is CASSPPHGRGYEQYF. The CDR3 DNA follows: TGTGCCAGCAGCCCACCTCACGGCAGGGGATACGAGCAGTACTTC.

In its sample, this clonotype was seen a few times. CDR3 loop: CASSYPRETNTGELFF. For the CDR3, the DNA is TGTGCCAGCAGTTACCCGAGAGAGACGAACACCGGGGAGCTGTTTTTT. The chain links TRBV6-6 to TRBJ2-2; no definite D call. V was trimmed by 2 bases and J by 0 bases, leaving 10 bases between them. This CDR3 has 16 amino acids. In germline, CDR1 is MNHNY, CDR2 SVGAGI (reference sequence).

This clonotype was counted many times. The rearrangement uses TRBV4-1 and TRBJ1-6; tentative D call: TRBD1 (6 bases). Trimming left V 4 bases short and J 4 bases short, with 11 bases between. Germline V CDR1 and CDR2: MGHRA, YSYEKL. The CDR3 is 15 residues long. The CDR3, as DNA: TGCGCCAGCAGCCGTAGGACAGATTATAATTCACCCCTCCACTTT. Residues: CASSRRTDYNSPLHF.

As concerns this clonotype: Given a much more abundant clone one base away, this may be a read error. The V call is TRBV20-1, the J call TRBJ1-2, with D possibly TRBD1 on 6 matching bases. In germline, CDR1 is DFQATT, CDR2 SNEGSKA (reference sequence). This CDR3 is built from 16 residues. CDR3 sequence (DNA): TGCAGAGCTAGACCCCTCGACAGGTCAAAAGGGGATGGCTACACCTTC. It specifies CRARPLDRSKGDGYTF.

The chain employs TRBV28 and TRBJ2-5; TRBD2 agrees at 8 bases. The trim removed 7 bases at V and 5 bases at J, leaving 9 bases unmatched. Germline loops: CDR1 MDHEN, CDR2 SYDVKM. The CDR3 runs 14 residues. This CDR3 is CASMGSGSAETQYF. The CDR3 coding sequence is TGTGCCAGCATGGGGAGCGGGAGCGCGGAGACCCAGTACTTC.

This clonotype was counted at least ten times. The rearrangement links TRBV5-1 to TRBJ1-1, with 8 bases aligning to TRBD1. V lost 4 bases and J lost 2; bases outside the gene matches: 4. CDR3 size: 14 residues. Germline V CDR1 and CDR2: SGHRS, YFSETQ. The DNA of the CDR3 is TGCGCCAGCAGCACAGACAGGGGCAACACTGAAGCTTTCTTT. Its protein is CASSTDRGNTEAFF.

The chain uses TRBV6-6 and TRBJ1-1, with unresolved D. V gave up 5 bases and J gave up 1 base, with 8 bases separating them. The CDR3 covers 13 residues. CDR1 is MNHNY, CDR2 SVGAGI, per germline (reference sequence). The CDR3 nucleotides read TGTGCCAGCAGTCAATGGGGGAACACTGAAGCTTTCTTT. Its translation is CASSQWGNTEAFF.

This clonotype was counted a few times. This chain connects TRBV2 to TRBJ2-1, with 9 positions matching TRBD1. The CDR3 is made up of 15 amino acids. The ends lost 6 bases at V and 7 bases at J; junction bases unmatched: 10. Germline-derived CDR1 and CDR2 are SNHLY and FYNNEI. In nucleotides, the CDR3 is TGTGCCAGCAGCCGGGAAGGGACAGGGATTAATGAGCAGTTCTTC. This gives the protein CASSREGTGINEQFF.

This clonotype has more than one count but fewer than ten. The gene calls are TRBV3-2 and TRBJ2-1; TRBD2, the table's D call, lacks a check against the DNA. TRBV3-2 is deemed a pseudogene. The CDR3 is 15 residues long. The CDR3, as DNA: TGTGCCAGCAGCCAAGATACCACTAGCCCCAATGAGCAGTTCTTC. Translating gives CASSQDTTSPNEQFF.

This clonotype occurred many times. This chain connects TRBV27 to TRBJ2-7; TRBD1 aligns across 9 bases. Per the germline V gene, CDR1 is MNHEY and CDR2 is SMNVEV (reference sequence). V gave up 5 bases and J gave up 7 bases; unmatched junction bases: 3. The CDR3 is 12 amino acids. CDR3 in DNA: TGTGCCAGCAGTCCGGGACAGGGAGAGCAGTACTTC. This gives the protein CASSPGQGEQYF.

V usage is TRBV20-1 and J usage is TRBJ2-2, with D tentatively TRBD1 (6 bases). Trimming removed 0 bases from V and 9 bases from J, with 17 bases in between. CDR3 size: 15 residues. From germline, CDR1 is DFQATT and CDR2 SNEGSKA (reference sequence). CDR3 nucleotides: TGCAGTGCTAGAGACCTCCAGGGGAGTCCCCGGGAGCTGTTTTTT. Amino acids: CSARDLQGSPRELFF.